The next 17 T cell receptor beta chains were all read from a single sample in a study of blood T cells in healthy people across ages. A second about 7 to 11 cycle PCR used barcoded and J-beta primers. One entry per CDR3 protein, called by TCRdb with MiXCR from the 5' RACE reads. This sample has more than 1.4 million distinct CDR3 sequences, with 42% found just once. The source material was blood. These receptors all come from a woman between 18 and 29 years old in good health.

This clonotype was counted only a few times. Relative to the germline gene, one junction end is altered; a read error may explain this. The chain links TRBV20-1 to TRBJ2-7; 7 positions agree with TRBD1. CDR1 is DFQATT and CDR2 is SNEGSKA in the germline V gene (reference sequence). The CDR3 contains 16 residues. Here the CDR3 DNA reads TGTAGTGCGACCTCTGCACCGGGACAGCTGCTCTACGAGCAGTACTTC. Its translation: CSATSAPGQLLYEQYF.

The chain uses TRBV20-1 and TRBJ2-1; maybe TRBD2 (6 bases). CDR3 length: 16 amino acids. V was cut by 0 bases and J by 6 bases, with 18 bases left in between. From germline, CDR1 is DFQATT and CDR2 SNEGSKA (reference sequence). CDR3 sequence: CSARDHSTGVGNEQFF. CDR3 nucleotide sequence: TGCAGTGCTAGAGATCACAGCACGGGAGTTGGCAATGAGCAGTTCTTC.

Details on this clonotype: The junction departs from the called germline gene at one end, perhaps through a read error. V and J are TRBV3-1 and TRBJ2-7; TRBD2 agrees at 10 bases. This CDR3 comprises 15 residues. Germline CDR1 LGHDT, CDR2 YNNKEL (reference sequence). CDR3 sequence: CAGSQKQLAGFEQYF. Written as DNA, the CDR3 is TGTGCCGGCAGCCAAAAGCAACTAGCGGGATTCGAGCAGTACTTC.

This clonotype has a handful of counts. The gene calls are TRBV20-1 and TRBJ1-2, with 7 bases lining up with TRBD1. CDR3 length: 16 residues. V was pared by 6 bases and J by 2 bases, with 15 bases of the junction left unmatched. Per the germline V gene, CDR1 is DFQATT and CDR2 is SNEGSKA (reference sequence). CDR3 bases: TGCAGTGCCAGGGGGGCTTCCGCAGGGACCAACTATGGCTACACCTTC. This translates into CSARGASAGTNYGYTF.

This chain uses TRBV6-1 with TRBJ1-6; D possibly corresponds to TRBD1 (6 bases). V was cut by 3 bases and J by 10 bases, with 13 bases left in between. This CDR3 has 14 residues. Germline V gives CDR1 MNHNS, CDR2 SASEGT. The CDR3 DNA reads as TGTGCCAGCAGTGAGTGGGGGGCGGAATCACCCCTCCACTTT. This encodes CASSEWGAESPLHF.

V and J are TRBV20-1 and TRBJ2-3, with D unresolved. From germline, CDR1 is DFQATT and CDR2 SNEGSKA (reference sequence). V gave up 5 bases and J gave up 0 bases, with 12 bases separating them. The CDR3 spans 14 residues. CDR3: CSAPPATSTDTQYF. DNA of the CDR3: TGCAGTGCTCCTCCGGCGACTAGCACAGATACGCAGTATTTT.

In this sample, this clonotype turned up a few times. The chain combines TRBV5-5 with TRBJ1-1; TRBD1 is a possible D gene (6 bases). The V gene's germline CDR1 is SGHKS and CDR2 YYEKEE (reference sequence). This CDR3 spans 16 amino acids. The V gene lost 2 bases and the J gene lost 1 base, with 15 bases spanning the gap. CDR3 nucleotide sequence: TGTGCCAGCAGCTTACCCAGGGGTCTAGAGAACACTGAAGCTTTCTTT. It encodes CASSLPRGLENTEAFF. The full variable domain, rest sourced from reference TRBV5-5 and TRBJ1-1, is DAGVTQSPTHLIKTRGQQVTLRCSPISGHKSVSWYQQVLGQGPQFIFQYYEKEERGRGNFPDRFSARQFPNYSSELNVNALLLGDSALYLCASSLPRGLENTEAFFGQGTRLTVV.

The chain combines TRBV24-1 with TRBJ2-7, with D tentatively TRBD1 (5 bases). CDR1 KGHDR and CDR2 SFDVKD come from the germline V gene. Trimming left V 5 bases short and J 5 bases short, with 15 bases between. The CDR3 length is 14 residues. The CDR3: CATSGTSGRHEQYF. CDR3 sequence (DNA): TGTGCCACCAGTGGTACGTCAGGGCGCCACGAGCAGTACTTC.

This clonotype turned up a few times. The chain combines TRBV9 with TRBJ2-7, with 9 nucleotides matching TRBD2. The junction had 5 bases not matched to a gene; V was cut back by 4 bases and J by 6 bases. The CDR3 is made up of 13 amino acids. CDR1 is SGDLS, CDR2 YYNGEE, per germline. The CDR3 region is CASSTQTSGEQYF. In nucleotides, the CDR3 is TGTGCCAGCAGCACCCAGACTAGCGGCGAGCAGTACTTC.

The chain employs TRBV5-1 and TRBJ2-1; 11 bases agree with TRBD2. The CDR3 runs to 14 residues. Trimming at V came to 2 bases and at J to 8 bases, leaving 3 bases not matched to a gene. Germline-derived CDR1 and CDR2 are SGHRS and YFSETQ. The CDR3 nucleotides are TGCGCCAGCAGCTTAAGACTAGCGGGATATGAGCAGTTCTTC. Translated: CASSLRLAGYEQFF.

V is TRBV6-6 and J is TRBJ1-2; 7 nucleotides agree with TRBD1. Unmatched junction bases numbered 12, after V lost 10 bases and J lost 4 bases. CDR3 length: 14 amino acids. Germline V lookup: CDR1 MNHNY, CDR2 SVGAGI (reference sequence). The CDR3 DNA reads as TGTGCCACTATAAAGGAGGGGGCAAGCTATGGCTACACCTTC. Protein: CATIKEGASYGYTF.

In this sample, this clonotype turned up a few times. The V gene is TRBV27, the J gene TRBJ2-1, with 9 nucleotides matching TRBD2. This CDR3 region has 16 residues. Looked up from germline, CDR1 is MNHEY and CDR2 is SMNVEV (reference sequence). The trim removed 0 bases at V and 8 bases at J, leaving 8 bases unmatched. CDR3 residues: CASSLSGLASLDEQFF. In nucleotides, the CDR3 is TGTGCCAGCAGTTTATCCGGACTAGCGAGTCTGGATGAGCAGTTCTTC.

This clonotype was seen only a few times. The chain joins TRBV6-1 to TRBJ2-7, with D possibly matching TRBD2 (5 bases). V was trimmed by 2 bases and J by 2 bases, leaving 16 bases between them. CDR3 length: 16 amino acids. The germline CDR1 and CDR2 sequences are MNHNS and SASEGT. The CDR3 spells CASSELGGPATYEQYF. The CDR3 DNA reads as TGTGCCAGCAGTGAACTGGGCGGGCCAGCCACCTACGAGCAGTACTTC.

This clonotype was seen only a few times. One end of the junction fails to match germline, which may point to a read error. V usage is TRBV28 and J usage is TRBJ2-5; TRBD1 aligns across 7 bases. The CDR3 is 12 residues long. Germline CDR1 MDHEN, CDR2 SYDVKM. In DNA, the CDR3 is TGTGCCGGCAGTCGACAGGGTTTGGAGCAGTACTTC. It specifies CAGSRQGLEQYF.

The chain is built from TRBV2 and TRBJ2-5, with 7 bases matching TRBD1. The V gene's germline CDR1 is SNHLY and CDR2 FYNNEI. This CDR3 is 15 amino acids long. The trim removed 6 bases at V and 1 base at J, leaving 8 bases unmatched. The CDR3 region has the DNA TGTGCCAGCAGAGAGACAGGGATGGTCCAAGAGACCCAGTACTTC. This codes for CASRETGMVQETQYF.

This clonotype has a single count. The V gene is TRBV18, the J gene TRBJ1-2, with D possibly TRBD1 on 6 matching bases. Germline CDR1 and CDR2: KGHSH and LQKENI. CDR3 length: 13 residues. The V gene lost 2 bases and the J gene lost 6 bases, with 10 bases spanning the gap. The CDR3 region is CASSPSGGDGYTF. The CDR3 DNA follows: TGTGCCAGCTCACCATCGGGGGGCGATGGCTACACCTTC.

The CDR3 bases are TGTGCCACCAGTGATTCTGCCGGGACAGCTGTCTCTGGGGCCAACGTCCTGACTTTC. It specifies CATSDSAGTAVSGANVLTF. This chain joins TRBV24-1 and TRBJ2-6; 7 bases agree with TRBD1. V lost 2 bases, J lost 0 bases, and 9 bases stayed unmatched. Germline V gene sequence: CDR1 KGHDR, CDR2 SFDVKD. The CDR3 consists of 19 residues.